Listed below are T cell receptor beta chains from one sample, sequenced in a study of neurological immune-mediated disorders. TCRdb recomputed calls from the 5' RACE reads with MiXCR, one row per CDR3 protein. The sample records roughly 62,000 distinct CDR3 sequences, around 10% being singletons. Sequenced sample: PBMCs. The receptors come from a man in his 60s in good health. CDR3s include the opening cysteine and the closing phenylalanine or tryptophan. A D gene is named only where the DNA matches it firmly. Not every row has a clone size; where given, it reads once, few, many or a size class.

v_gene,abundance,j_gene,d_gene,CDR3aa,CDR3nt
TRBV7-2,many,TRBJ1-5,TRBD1,CASSLGGQRNQPQHF,TGTGCCAGCAGCTTAGGGGGACAGCGCAATCAGCCCCAGCATTTT
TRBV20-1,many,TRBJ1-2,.,CSARGGTSYGYTF,TGCAGTGCTAGAGGGGGGACATCCTATGGCTACACCTTC
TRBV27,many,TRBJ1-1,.,CASSLITDMNTEAFF,TGTGCCAGCAGTTTAATTACAGACATGAACACTGAAGCTTTCTTT
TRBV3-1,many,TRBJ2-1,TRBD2,CASSQERKLAGGNNEQFF,TGTGCCAGCAGCCAAGAACGGAAACTAGCGGGGGGAAACAATGAGCAGTTCTTC
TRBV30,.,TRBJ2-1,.,CAWSGLLNEQFF,TGTGCCTGGAGTGGACTCCTCAATGAGCAGTTCTTC
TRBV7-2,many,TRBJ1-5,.,CASSLDPRNQPQHF,TGTGCCAGCAGCTTAGATCCCCGCAATCAGCCCCAGCATTTT
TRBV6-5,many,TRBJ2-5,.,CASSYTSGGYETQYF,TGTGCCAGCAGTTACACCTCAGGCGGCTATGAGACCCAGTACTTC
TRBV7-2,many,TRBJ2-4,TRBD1,CASSSRGGSKNIQYF,TGTGCCAGCAGCTCGAGAGGGGGCTCCAAAAACATTCAGTACTTC
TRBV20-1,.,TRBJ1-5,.,CSARGGGGSNQSQHF,TGCAGTGCTAGAGGTGGGGGGGGAAGCAATCAGTCCCAGCATTTT
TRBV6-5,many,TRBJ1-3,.,CASSSGQNSGNTIYF,TGTGCCAGCAGTTCCGGACAGAACTCTGGAAACACCATATATTTT
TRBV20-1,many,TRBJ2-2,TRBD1,CSAGDTGGRTGELFF,TGCAGTGCAGGGGACACAGGGGGCCGGACCGGGGAGCTGTTTTTT
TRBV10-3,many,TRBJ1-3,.,CAISDGDRLGGTIYF,TGTGCCATCAGTGATGGGGACCGCCTAGGAGGCACCATATATTTT
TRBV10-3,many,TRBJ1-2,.,CAIGQNYGYTF,TGTGCCATAGGACAGAACTATGGCTACACCTTC
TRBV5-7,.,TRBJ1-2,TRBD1,CASLDRAYGYTF,TGTGCCAGCTTGGACAGGGCCTATGGCTACACCTTC
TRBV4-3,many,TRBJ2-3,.,CASSQDEGAGDTQYF,TGCGCCAGCAGCCAAGATGAGGGAGCTGGAGATACGCAGTATTTT
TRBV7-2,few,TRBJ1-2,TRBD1,CASSLGGQRSGYTF,TGTGCCAGCAGCTTAGGGGGACAGAGATCGGGCTACACCTTC
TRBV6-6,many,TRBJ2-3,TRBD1,CASSYARQGTGDTQYF,TGTGCCAGCAGTTATGCTCGACAGGGAACGGGAGATACGCAGTATTTT
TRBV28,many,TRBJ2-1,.,CASNEAGVRNEQFF,TGTGCCAGCAACGAGGCAGGCGTCAGGAATGAGCAGTTCTTC
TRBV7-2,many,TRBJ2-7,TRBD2,CASAGGRYEQYF,TGTGCCAGCGCGGGGGGGAGGTACGAGCAGTACTTC
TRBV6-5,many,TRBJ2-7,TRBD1,CASSLDRGVGREQYF,TGTGCCAGCAGTCTGGACAGGGGGGTTGGGCGCGAGCAGTACTTC
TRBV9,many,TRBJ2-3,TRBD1,CASSIQGWGDTQYF,TGTGCCAGCAGCATACAGGGGTGGGGAGATACGCAGTATTTT
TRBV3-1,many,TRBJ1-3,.,CASSPRQLSSGNTIYF,TGTGCCAGCAGCCCGCGACAGCTCTCCTCTGGAAACACCATATATTTT
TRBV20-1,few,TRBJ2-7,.,CSAHPPGAPYEQYF,TGCAGTGCTCACCCCCCGGGGGCTCCCTACGAGCAGTACTTC
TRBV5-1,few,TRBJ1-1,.,CASSLRCGSTEAFF,TGCGCCAGCAGCTTGAGATGCGGTAGCACTGAAGCTTTCTTT
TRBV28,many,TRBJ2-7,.,CASSFKDPEQYF,TGTGCCAGCAGTTTCAAAGACCCCGAGCAGTACTTC
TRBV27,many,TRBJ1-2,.,CASSERQRANYGYTF,TGTGCCAGCAGTGAGCGACAGAGAGCTAACTATGGCTACACCTTC
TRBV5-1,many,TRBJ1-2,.,CASSFYGDVGYTF,TGCGCCAGCAGCTTTTATGGCGACGTGGGCTACACCTTC
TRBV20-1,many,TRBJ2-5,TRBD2,CSAPSGGGETQYF,TGCAGTGCCCCCAGCGGGGGAGGGGAGACCCAGTACTTC
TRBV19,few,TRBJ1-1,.,CASSIDGQLNTEAFF,TGTGCCAGTAGTATAGACGGACAGCTGAACACTGAAGCTTTCTTT
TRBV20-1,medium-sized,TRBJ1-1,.,CSGGAGVLREAFF,TGCAGTGGGGGGGCCGGGGTGCTCCGTGAAGCTTTCTTT
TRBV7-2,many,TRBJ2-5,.,CASSPRGGDLQETQYF,TGTGCCAGCAGCCCCCGAGGGGGTGACCTCCAAGAGACCCAGTACTTC
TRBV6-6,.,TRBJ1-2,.,CSSSLSGGLDYGYTF,TGTTCCAGCAGTCTCTCCGGCGGGCTGGACTATGGCTACACCTTC
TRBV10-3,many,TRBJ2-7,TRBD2,CAIRKSSGDYEQYF,TGTGCCATCAGAAAATCTAGCGGGGACTACGAGCAGTACTTC
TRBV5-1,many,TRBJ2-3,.,CASSLVPEGTDTQYF,TGCGCCAGCAGCTTAGTTCCGGAGGGCACAGATACGCAGTATTTT
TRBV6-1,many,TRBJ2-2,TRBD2,CASSGGLATTGELFF,TGTGCCAGCAGTGGGGGACTAGCGACCACCGGGGAGCTGTTTTTT
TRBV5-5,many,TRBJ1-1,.,CASSLEPPNTEAFF,TGTGCCAGCAGCTTGGAGCCCCCCAACACTGAAGCTTTCTTT
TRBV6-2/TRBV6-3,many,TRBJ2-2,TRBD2,CASRAVSGGNTGELFF,TGTGCCAGCAGAGCAGTTAGCGGGGGGAACACCGGGGAGCTGTTTTTT
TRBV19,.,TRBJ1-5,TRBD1,CASRDRVGQPQHF,TGTGCCAGTAGGGACAGGGTGGGCCAGCCCCAGCATTTT
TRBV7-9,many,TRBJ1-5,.,CASSSSGTHSNQPQHF,TGTGCCAGCAGCTCCTCCGGGACACATAGCAATCAGCCCCAGCATTTT
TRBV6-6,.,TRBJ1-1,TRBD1,CASSNQGGSAPEAFF,TGTGCCAGCAGCAACCAGGGGGGCTCAGCCCCTGAAGCTTTCTTT
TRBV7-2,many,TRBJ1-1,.,CASSFRADTEAFF,TGTGCCAGCAGCTTCAGGGCTGACACTGAAGCTTTCTTT
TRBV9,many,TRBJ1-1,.,CASSVAAENTEAFF,TGTGCCAGCAGCGTAGCGGCCGAGAACACTGAAGCTTTCTTT
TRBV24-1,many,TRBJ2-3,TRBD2,CATSDRLAGPGDTQYF,TGTGCCACCAGTGATCGACTAGCGGGGCCGGGAGATACGCAGTATTTT
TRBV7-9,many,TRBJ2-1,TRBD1,CASSTTGGGYNEQFF,TGTGCCAGCAGCACTACAGGGGGCGGTTACAATGAGCAGTTCTTC
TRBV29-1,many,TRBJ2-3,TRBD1,CSVEDGRGTDTQYF,TGCAGCGTTGAAGACGGCAGGGGGACAGATACGCAGTATTTT
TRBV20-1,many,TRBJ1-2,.,CSARDRDGYTF,TGCAGTGCTAGAGACAGGGACGGCTACACCTTC
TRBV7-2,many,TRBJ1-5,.,CASSLQRSNQPQHF,TGTGCCAGCAGCCTACAAAGAAGCAATCAGCCCCAGCATTTT
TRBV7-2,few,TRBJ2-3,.,CASSLAGLGTDTQYF,TGTGCCAGCAGCTTAGCCGGGTTGGGCACAGATACGCAGTATTTT
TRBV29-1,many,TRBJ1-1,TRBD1,CSVSSKGARTEAFF,TGCAGCGTCTCCTCTAAGGGGGCCCGCACTGAAGCTTTCTTT
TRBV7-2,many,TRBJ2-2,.,CASSLGAGRFITGELFF,TGTGCCAGCAGCTTAGGAGCTGGACGGTTCATCACCGGGGAGCTGTTTTTT
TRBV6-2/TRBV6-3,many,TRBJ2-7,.,CASSLTQGHEQYF,TGTGCCAGCAGTCTGACCCAGGGACACGAGCAGTACTTC
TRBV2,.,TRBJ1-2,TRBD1,CASSEGGQGVGDGYTF,TGTGCCAGCAGTGAAGGCGGTCAGGGGGTAGGAGATGGCTACACCTTC
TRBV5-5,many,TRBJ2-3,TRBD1,CASIWTGATDTQYF,TGTGCCAGCATTTGGACAGGGGCCACAGATACGCAGTATTTT
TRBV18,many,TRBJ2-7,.,CASSPTNNFYEQYF,TGTGCCAGCTCACCGACTAATAACTTTTACGAGCAGTACTTC
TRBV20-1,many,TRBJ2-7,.,CSAGAGSVFAEQYF,TGCAGTGCTGGGGCCGGTTCTGTTTTTGCCGAGCAGTACTTC